Reported below is one TCR beta chain. Patients of the Seattle cohort, enrolled during active infection, were followed longitudinally. In germline, CDR1 is ENHRY, CDR2 SYGVKD. Deletions cut 2 bases from V and 7 bases from J, with 17 bases between. The CDR3 length is 15 residues. Under the authors' procedure: Estimation of nucleated cell counts was performed using reference gene primer amplification. Repertoires were generated with immunoSEQ multiplex PCR, while TCRdb's copy carries only in-frame clones and drops some. V and J calls plus clone size are reproduced from that table; the DNA served to infer D and trimming. This table holds 150,000 to 200,000 clones, about 85% found once. The sample belongs to a study of blood T cell repertoires in COVID-19. The wider study: The United States, Italy and Spain supplied acute and convalescent COVID-19 samples. PBMCs, B-cell-depleted T cells, or T cells provided the cDNA or gDNA that made up the material.

Sequenced sample: peripheral blood. The TCR originated in a woman in her 70s with COVID-19, enrolled during active disease. The rearrangement links TRBV10-3 to TRBJ1-1, with a possible D match to TRBD1 (6 bases). This chain's CDR3 is CAISEPTTGLFEAFF. CDR3 bases: TGTGCCATCAGTGAGCCGACCACAGGGCTCTTTGAAGCTTTCTTT.